This TCR beta chain was obtained from a study of blood T cell repertoires in COVID-19. Whole-study context: Acute and convalescent COVID-19 specimens originated in the United States, Italy and Spain. In each case, the material was cDNA or gDNA derived from T cells, B-cell-depleted T cells, or PBMCs.

This clone was found once. There are 14 residues in the CDR3. Germline V CDR1 and CDR2: MNHEY, SVGAGI. V gave up 8 bases and J gave up 5 bases, with 18 bases separating them. Original analysis: Using reference gene primer amplification, nucleated cell counts were estimated. The table came from immunoSEQ multiplex PCR; TCRdb's copy has only in-frame clones and leaves some out. Clone size and V and J calls were adopted from that table, with D and trimming inferred from the DNA. Of some 370,000 clones listed, approximately 89% were seen once; the top ten hold about 9.4%. The receptor was derived from a woman in her thirties with COVID-19, enrolled during active disease. The chain carries TRBV6-5 and TRBJ1-2; D remains ambiguous. The sample comprised peripheral blood. CDR3 DNA: TGTGCCAGCGTAAAGAGGGAGGGCTGGTATGGCTACACCTTC. Translating gives CASVKREGWYGYTF.